The 32 T cell receptor beta chains reported below all come from one sample, sequenced in a study of identical twins. Using its own MiXCR run on the 5' RACE reads, TCRdb lists one record per CDR3 protein. The sample has about 340,000 distinct CDR3 sequences; roughly 12% are singletons. This same sample was also taken into another study, of yellow fever vaccine responses in identical twins.

Sequenced input: CD8+ T cells sorted from blood. All receptors derive from a woman in her late teens or twenties in good health.

This clonotype was seen only a few times. The genes are TRBV5-6 and TRBJ2-3; TRBD1 or TRBD2 may be the D gene (5 bases each). The V end lost 4 bases, the J end lost 2 bases, and 14 bases lay between the germline ends. This CDR3 is 15 amino acids long. CDR1 is SGHDT, CDR2 YYEEEE, per germline. The CDR3 sequence is CASSDRDGNTDTQYF. CDR3 DNA: TGTGCCAGCAGCGATCGGGACGGAAACACAGATACGCAGTATTTT.

This clonotype occurred many times. The genes are TRBV5-1 and TRBJ2-1; 9 nucleotides align to TRBD2. Germline V gene lookup returns CDR1 SGHRS and CDR2 YFSETQ. Unmatched junction bases numbered 5, after V lost 2 bases and J lost 8 bases. CDR3 size: 14 residues. CDR3: CASSLRIAGDEQFF. The CDR3 DNA reads as TGCGCCAGCAGCTTAAGGATAGCGGGAGATGAGCAGTTCTTC.

The chain uses TRBV11-2 and TRBJ1-2; 7 bases align to TRBD1. The junction had 11 bases not matched to a gene; V was cut back by 6 bases and J by 4 bases. This CDR3 spans 15 amino acids. Germline CDR1 is SGHAT and CDR2 is FQNNGV. CDR3 loop: CASSKLTGATYGYTF. CDR3 DNA sequence: TGTGCCAGCAGTAAACTCACAGGGGCCACCTATGGCTACACCTTC.

Note on this clonotype: One end of the junction fails to match germline, which may point to a read error. For the CDR3, the DNA is TGCAGCGTTGTAGATTCGGGACAGGCCAATTTT. It is translated as CSVVDSGQANF. This sequence joins TRBV29-1 and TRBJ1-4, with 8 positions matching TRBD1. Germline V CDR1 and CDR2: SQVTM, ANQGSEA. CDR3 length: 11 amino acids.

This clonotype was seen repeatedly, ten times or more. The chain uses TRBV29-1 and TRBJ2-1; 7 bases fit TRBD1. The germline V gene encodes CDR1 SQVTM and CDR2 ANQGSEA. Trimming cost V 3 bases and J 2 bases; bases outside gene matches: 10. CDR3 length: 16 residues. The CDR3 reads CSVEGTPGQTYNEQFF. CDR3 DNA sequence: TGCAGCGTTGAGGGGACCCCGGGACAGACCTACAATGAGCAGTTCTTC.

This clonotype has more than one count but fewer than ten. CDR3: CASSQDRGSKPYEQYF. Written as DNA, the CDR3 is TGCGCCAGCAGCCAAGATAGGGGATCTAAACCCTACGAGCAGTACTTC. The V call is TRBV4-1, the J call TRBJ2-7, with D tentatively TRBD1 (5 bases). Germline CDR1 and CDR2: MGHRA and YSYEKL. V lost 0 bases and J lost 2, with 14 bases in between. There are 16 residues in the CDR3.

This chain links TRBV28 with TRBJ1-1; D is possibly TRBD1 (6 bases). Trimming shortened V by 6 bases and J by 4 bases, and 12 bases separated the two germline ends. In germline, CDR1 is MDHEN, CDR2 SYDVKM. The CDR3 consists of 13 residues. CDR3 bases: TGTGCCAGCAGGCAGGGGTGGAGCACTGAAGCTTTCTTT. Protein sequence: CASRQGWSTEAFF.

This clonotype occurred a few times. The chain couples TRBV24-1 to TRBJ2-1; the D call may be TRBD1 or TRBD2 (5 bases each). V lost 9 bases to trimming and J lost 2 bases, with 16 bases between them. This CDR3 has 15 amino acids. CDR1 is KGHDR and CDR2 is SFDVKD in the germline V gene. Here the CDR3 DNA reads TGTGCCACCCGGGACGGGCAACTCCCCTACAATGAGCAGTTCTTC. It codes for CATRDGQLPYNEQFF.

This clonotype has a handful of counts. The gene calls are TRBV29-1 and TRBJ2-3; TRBD2 is a possible D gene (6 bases). V dropped 0 bases and J dropped 4 bases, with 11 bases sitting between them. CDR1 is SQVTM, CDR2 ANQGSEA, per germline. The CDR3 is 14 residues long. The CDR3 protein is CSVEELAVADTQYF. CDR3 in DNA: TGCAGCGTTGAAGAACTAGCCGTGGCAGATACGCAGTATTTT.

This clonotype has just a few counts. The chain employs TRBV6-1 and TRBJ2-7; D is ambiguous. Germline values: CDR1 MNHNS, CDR2 SASEGT. The CDR3 covers 17 residues. The V end lost 7 bases, the J end lost 0 bases, and 22 bases lay between the germline ends. CDR3 bases: TGTGCCAGCACCCTCTCAGGTGCCGGCCTGAGCTCCTACGAGCAGTACGTC. As protein: CASTLSGAGLSSYEQYV.

This clonotype was seen a few times. This chain joins TRBV7-9 and TRBJ2-5, with 13 bases aligning to TRBD2. The germline CDR1 and CDR2 sequences are SEHNR and FQNEAQ (reference sequence). The ends lost 1 base at V and 5 bases at J; junction bases unmatched: 1. There are 15 residues in the CDR3. The CDR3 DNA follows: TGTGCCAGCAGCTTAGGGACTAGCGGGAGTGAGACCCAGTACTTC. Translation gives CASSLGTSGSETQYF.

The gene calls are TRBV9 and TRBJ2-7; 7 nucleotides align to TRBD2. The CDR3 has 12 residues. With 3 bases clipped from V and 3 bases from J, the junction kept 0 bases outside the gene matches. In germline, CDR1 is SGDLS, CDR2 YYNGEE. The CDR3 sequence: CASSGGGYEQYF. CDR3 bases: TGTGCCAGCAGCGGGGGGGGCTACGAGCAGTACTTC.

This rearrangement joins TRBV6-5 to TRBJ2-7; 10 bases are a match to TRBD1. The CDR3 covers 14 residues. The J segment lost 5 bases and the V segment lost 0 bases, leaving 1 base of the junction unmatched. Per the germline V gene, CDR1 is MNHEY and CDR2 is SVGAGI. In DNA, the CDR3 is TGTGCCAGCAGTTACTCAGGGACAGGGGACGAGCAGTACTTC. Translation gives CASSYSGTGDEQYF.

The chain couples TRBV28 to TRBJ1-1, with a possible D match to TRBD1 (5 bases). Germline CDR1 is MDHEN and CDR2 is SYDVKM. The V end was cut by 5 bases, the J end by 0 bases, with 16 bases between. This CDR3 has 16 amino acids. CDR3 in amino acids: CASSRGRATMNTEAFF. The CDR3 nucleotides read TGTGCCAGCAGTCGGGGGAGGGCGACCATGAACACTGAAGCTTTCTTT.

This chain connects TRBV6-5 to TRBJ1-1; no clear D gene. V lost 2 bases and J 1 base, leaving 5 bases between the germline ends. CDR1 and CDR2 (germline): MNHEY, SVGAGI. The length of the CDR3 is 13 residues. CDR3 bases: TGTGCCAGCAGTTACGGCTCGAACACTGAAGCTTTCTTT. The encoded protein is CASSYGSNTEAFF.

This clonotype occurred many times. J is TRBJ1-1 and V is TRBV15, with D possibly being TRBD1 (5 bases). V was cut by 0 bases and J by 0 bases, with 11 bases left in between. This CDR3 region has 16 residues. Germline CDR1 and CDR2: LNHNV and YYDKDF (reference sequence). The CDR3 sequence: CATSRELATVNTEAFF. The CDR3 nucleotides read TGTGCCACCAGCAGAGAGCTAGCGACAGTGAACACTGAAGCTTTCTTT.

V usage is TRBV6-6 and J usage is TRBJ1-6; D unclear. Trimming pared 0 bases from V and 10 bases from J, leaving 7 bases between. The CDR3 has 13 residues. Germline CDR1 MNHNY, CDR2 SVGAGI (reference sequence). CDR3 region: CASSYSQSSPLHF. The CDR3 nucleotides are TGTGCCAGCAGTTACTCCCAGTCCTCACCCCTCCACTTT.

V and J are TRBV12-3 or TRBV12-4 and TRBJ1-4; D is perhaps TRBD1 (5 bases). Trimming took off 4 bases at V and 6 bases at J, with 9 bases between the two ends. The CDR3 consists of 13 residues. CDR3: CASSYEGYEKLFF. In DNA form, the CDR3 reads TGTGCCAGCAGTTATGAGGGGTATGAAAAACTGTTTTTT.

This clonotype showed up just a few times. The chain links TRBV20-1 to TRBJ2-1; 8 positions match TRBD2. CDR1 is DFQATT and CDR2 is SNEGSKA in the germline V gene (reference sequence). With 1 base clipped from V and 4 bases from J, the junction kept 6 bases outside the gene matches. The CDR3 length is 15 residues. CDR3 residues: CSARVLAGLYNEQFF. For the CDR3, the DNA is TGCAGTGCTAGAGTTTTAGCGGGACTATACAATGAGCAGTTCTTC.

This clonotype was detected a few times. This chain uses TRBV24-1 with TRBJ2-7; weak D call: TRBD2 (5 bases). The V end was cut by 4 bases, the J end by 2 bases, with 5 bases between. The CDR3 contains 12 residues. Germline values: CDR1 KGHDR, CDR2 SFDVKD. The CDR3 DNA sequence: TGTGCCACCAGTGAGGGAGCCTACGAGCAGTACTTC. It yields the protein CATSEGAYEQYF.

This clonotype occurred a few times. The V call is TRBV28, the J call TRBJ1-1; possibly TRBD1 for D (6 bases). CDR3 length equals 13 residues. The V end lost 8 bases, the J end lost 6 bases, and 16 bases lay between the germline ends. Germline CDR1 reads MDHEN; CDR2 reads SYDVKM. This chain's CDR3 is CASEGGGAAEAFF. CDR3 nucleotide sequence: TGTGCCAGCGAGGGCGGGGGGGCGGCTGAAGCTTTCTTT.

This clonotype was recorded many times. This rearrangement joins TRBV20-1 to TRBJ2-1; D possibly corresponds to TRBD2 (5 bases). The V and J ends lost 3 bases and 3 bases respectively, with 18 bases between them. This CDR3 has 16 amino acids. The germline V gene encodes CDR1 DFQATT and CDR2 SNEGSKA (reference sequence). CDR3 coding DNA: TGCAGTGCTAGTGGGCCCGTGGAGGTTCACTACAATGAGCAGTTCTTC. Its protein product is CSASGPVEVHYNEQFF.

The V gene is TRBV13, the J gene TRBJ2-3; the match to TRBD2 covers 14 bases. This CDR3 contains 17 residues. The ends lost 5 bases at V and 0 bases at J; junction bases unmatched: 4. Germline V gene lookup returns CDR1 PRHDT and CDR2 FYEKMQ (reference sequence). The CDR3 here is CASSPRLAGGSTDTQYF. In DNA form, the CDR3 reads TGTGCCAGCAGCCCAAGACTAGCGGGAGGGAGCACAGATACGCAGTATTTT.

The CDR3 DNA reads as TGTGCCAGCAGTGATATAGGTCTTAATGACATTCAGTACTTC. It specifies CASSDIGLNDIQYF. The chain employs TRBV2 and TRBJ2-4, with no clear D. This CDR3 has 14 residues. The V end was cut by 3 bases, the J end by 8 bases, with 14 bases between. Germline V lookup: CDR1 SNHLY, CDR2 FYNNEI.

This clonotype has a handful of counts. The V and J genes are TRBV6-4 and TRBJ2-1; TRBD2 matches at 7 bases. V dropped 5 bases and J dropped 4; count of bases not matched to a gene: 5. The CDR3 is 14 residues long. Germline CDR1 and CDR2: MRHNA and SNTAGT. CDR3 nucleotide sequence: TGTGCCAGCAGTCGGGGGGATGGGTACAATGAGCAGTTCTTC. It encodes CASSRGDGYNEQFF.

The CDR3 loop reads CASSFPGQDFTFSYNEQFF. DNA for the CDR3: TGCGCCAGCAGCTTCCCGGGACAGGACTTCACCTTCTCCTACAATGAGCAGTTCTTC. The chain combines TRBV5-1 with TRBJ2-1; 8 nucleotides line up with TRBD1. V shed 2 bases, J shed 0 bases, and the junction held 13 bases outside the gene matches. The germline CDR1 and CDR2 sequences are SGHRS and YFSETQ. The CDR3 extends over 19 amino acids.

The chain carries TRBV24-1 and TRBJ2-3; 8 bases map to TRBD1. Germline CDR1 KGHDR, CDR2 SFDVKD. After removal of 5 bases from V and 5 bases from J, the junction contained 5 bases not matched to a gene. The CDR3 sequence is 14 residues long. This CDR3 reads CATSGDRLLDTQYF. The CDR3 DNA sequence: TGTGCCACCAGTGGGGACAGGCTTCTAGATACGCAGTATTTT.

This clonotype came up many times. This rearrangement joins TRBV12-3 or TRBV12-4 to TRBJ1-2; TRBD1 agrees at 7 bases. The J segment lost 2 bases and the V segment lost 5 bases, leaving 8 bases of the junction unmatched. The CDR3 extends over 15 amino acids. As DNA, the CDR3 is TGTGCCAGCAGTAGGACAGGAGACAAAAACTATGGCTACACCTTC. Its translation: CASSRTGDKNYGYTF.

This clonotype was detected a few times. The V and J genes are TRBV5-1 and TRBJ2-1; 8 bases map to TRBD2. The CDR3 totals 16 residues. J gave up 4 bases and V 2 bases, and 8 bases lay outside the gene matches. The germline V gene encodes CDR1 SGHRS and CDR2 YFSETQ. The CDR3, as DNA: TGCGCCAGCAGCTTAAGCGGGAGAGGGGGATACAATGAGCAGTTCTTC. Its protein is CASSLSGRGGYNEQFF. Complete variable domain (other parts from reference TRBV5-1 and TRBJ2-1): KAGVTQTPRYLIKTRGQQVTLSCSPISGHRSVSWYQQTPGQGLQFLFEYFSETQRNKGNFPGRFSGRQFSNSRSEMNVSTLELGDSALYLCASSLSGRGGYNEQFFGPGTRLTVL.

This clonotype was seen only a few times. The chain joins TRBV12-5 to TRBJ1-2, with D uncertain. This CDR3 comprises 14 residues. From germline, CDR1 is LGHNT and CDR2 FRNRAP. The V end lost 0 bases, the J end lost 4 bases, and 9 bases lay between the germline ends. Written as DNA, the CDR3 is TGTGCTAGTGGTTTGGTTGAAGGAGGCTATGGCTACACCTTC. Its translation is CASGLVEGGYGYTF.

This clonotype was detected ten times or more. J is TRBJ2-3 and V is TRBV20-1; 11 bases are a match to TRBD2. V lost 1 base and J lost 6; bases outside the gene matches: 9. Per germline, CDR1 DFQATT and CDR2 SNEGSKA (reference sequence). The CDR3 has 16 amino acids. Written as DNA, the CDR3 is TGCAGTGCTAGAGCCCTACTAGCGGGAGACGCTGATACGCAGTATTTT. This sequence encodes CSARALLAGDADTQYF.

This clonotype occurred many times. The DNA of the CDR3 is TGTGCCAGCAGCACTATAGCGGGGGGGTCCACAGATACGCAGTATTTT. Translating it yields CASSTIAGGSTDTQYF. The chain joins TRBV7-2 to TRBJ2-3, with 11 bases matching TRBD2. The CDR3 loop spans 16 amino acids. With V trimmed by 5 bases and J by 2 bases, 6 bases remained unmatched. The germline CDR1 and CDR2 sequences are SGHTA and FQGNSA.